This entry lists 17 T cell receptor beta chains sequenced from one sample in a study of T cells in Graves' hyperthyroidism and ophthalmopathy. Amplification of TCR beta CDR3 regions used RNA as the template. When the TCR CDR3 underwent first-round RT-PCR, the HTBI primer set was used. TCRdb independently ran MiXCR on the multiplex PCR reads; one entry per CDR3 protein. The sample gives 450,000 to 650,000 distinct CDR3 sequences, approximately 14% of which show up once; roughly 7% is in the top ten. The source material was blood. These receptors came from a woman younger than 30 with Graves' ophthalmopathy.

This clonotype was seen at least ten times. CDR3 residues: CASSLYREAGANVLTF. CDR3 in DNA: TGTGCCAGCAGTTTATACAGGGAAGCTGGGGCCAACGTCCTGACTTTC. V usage is TRBV28 and J usage is TRBJ2-6, with D perhaps TRBD1 (6 bases). The CDR3 totals 16 residues. The V gene's germline CDR1 is MDHEN and CDR2 SYDVKM. Trimming removed 1 base at V and 2 bases at J, with 9 bases between.

A few counts support this clonotype. The chain joins TRBV7-9 to TRBJ1-1; 8 bases line up with TRBD1. J gave up 5 bases and V 5 bases, and 13 bases lay outside the gene matches. Germline CDR1 SEHNR, CDR2 FQNEAQ (reference sequence). CDR3 length: 16 amino acids. The DNA of the CDR3 is TGTGCCAGCAGCCGCCGGGAAGGGACAGGAGGAACTGAAGCTTTCTTT. This encodes CASSRREGTGGTEAFF.

With respect to this clonotype: Because it lacks the conserved phenylalanine or tryptophan at the end, this CDR3 is likely a read error. The chain is built from TRBV12-3 or TRBV12-4 and TRBJ1-3, with no clear D. The CDR3 consists of 14 residues. V was trimmed by 5 bases and J by 1 base, leaving 9 bases between them. This CDR3 is CASSPLGSGNTIYS. CDR3 nucleotides: TGTGCCAGCAGTCCCCTTGGTTCTGGAAACACCATATATTCT.

This clonotype was observed a few times. V is TRBV30 and J is TRBJ2-5, with 9 positions matching TRBD1. CDR3 length: 17 residues. V was pared by 1 base and J by 0 bases, with 9 bases of the junction left unmatched. Germline CDR1 reads GTSNPN; CDR2 reads SVGIG (reference sequence). The chain's CDR3 is CAWSAYLGQGNQETQYF. The CDR3, as DNA: TGTGCCTGGAGTGCCTACCTTGGACAGGGGAACCAAGAGACCCAGTACTTC.

This clonotype has at least ten counts. The rearrangement links TRBV28 to TRBJ1-1, with TRBD1 identical over 11 bases. The junction had 8 bases not matched to a gene; V was cut back by 6 bases and J by 5 bases. Looked up from germline, CDR1 is MDHEN and CDR2 is SYDVKM. The CDR3 contains 15 residues. CDR3 nucleotide sequence: TGTGCCAGCAGCCGGACAGGGGGCGTGGGTACTGAAGCTTTCTTT. As protein: CASSRTGGVGTEAFF.

This clonotype has at least ten counts. The chain links TRBV28 to TRBJ2-7; 10 nucleotides agree with TRBD1. CDR3 length: 15 residues. V shed 4 bases and J 4 bases; nucleotides not matched to a gene: 7. CDR1 and CDR2 (germline): MDHEN, SYDVKM. CDR3 nucleotide sequence: TGTGCCAGCAGTTCACCGGGACAGGGGTCGTACGAGCAGTACTTC. Translation: CASSSPGQGSYEQYF.

In its sample, this clonotype was seen a few times. The CDR3 spells CASSPTVTASYEQYF. Here the CDR3 DNA reads TGCGCCAGCAGCCCCACCGTGACAGCTTCCTACGAGCAGTACTTC. J is TRBJ2-7 and V is TRBV4-3; possible D gene TRBD1, 5 bases. This CDR3 is built from 15 residues. Germline CDR1 LGHNA, CDR2 YSLEER. Trimming pared 4 bases from V and 1 base from J, leaving 14 bases between.

The chain uses TRBV4-1 and TRBJ2-7; 8 bases align to TRBD1. The CDR3 has 15 amino acids. V trimming: 5 bases; J trimming: 2 bases; junction bases outside the gene matches: 8. The germline V gene encodes CDR1 MGHRA and CDR2 YSYEKL. Here the CDR3 DNA reads TGCGCCAGCAGCGTCGCGGGACAGGTGGCCTACGAGCAGTACTTC. Translated: CASSVAGQVAYEQYF.

This clonotype was seen a few times. The rearrangement uses TRBV5-1 and TRBJ1-3, with a possible D match to TRBD1 (6 bases). Germline values: CDR1 SGHRS, CDR2 YFSETQ. Trimming removed 4 bases from V and 1 base from J, with 12 bases in between. The CDR3 has 15 amino acids. In DNA form, the CDR3 reads TGCGCCAGCAGCGGAGGGGGGCTGTCTGGAAACACCATATATTTT. This codes for CASSGGGLSGNTIYF. The full variable domain, completed using reference TRBV5-1 and TRBJ1-3, is KAGVTQTPRYLIKTRGQQVTLSCSPISGHRSVSWYQQTPGQGLQFLFEYFSETQRNKGNFPGRFSGRQFSNSRSEMNVSTLELGDSALYLCASSGGGLSGNTIYFGEGSWLTVV.

This clonotype was seen repeatedly, ten times or more. This chain connects TRBV11-2 to TRBJ1-2; 12 bases map to TRBD1. J gave up 13 bases and V 0 bases, and 3 bases lay outside the gene matches. The CDR3 runs to 13 residues. Germline V lookup: CDR1 SGHAT, CDR2 FQNNGV. This CDR3 reads CASSLDGTGGGTF. CDR3 DNA: TGTGCCAGCAGCTTAGACGGGACAGGGGGCGGCACCTTC.

Many counts were recorded for this clonotype. The rearrangement joins TRBV5-1 to TRBJ2-2; D possibly corresponds to TRBD1 (6 bases). This CDR3 has 16 residues. Germline CDR1 is SGHRS and CDR2 is YFSETQ. V lost 4 bases and J 1 base, leaving 14 bases between the germline ends. CDR3 sequence (DNA): TGCGCCAGCAGCGCGTCCGGGACACAGAACACCGGGGAGCTGTTTTTT. This gives the protein CASSASGTQNTGELFF.

This clonotype came up many times. The rearrangement joins TRBV7-8 to TRBJ1-3; possible D gene TRBD1, 5 bases. Between the trimmed V and J ends, which lost 3 bases and 4 bases, there was a span of 10 bases. The length of the CDR3 is 14 residues. Germline CDR1 SGHVS, CDR2 FQNEAQ. The CDR3 region has the DNA TGTGCCAGCAGCTTGGCAGGGCCAGGAAACACCATATATTTT. Amino acid sequence: CASSLAGPGNTIYF.

The genes are TRBV10-3 and TRBJ2-3, with no clear D. Per germline, CDR1 ENHRY and CDR2 SYGVKD. The CDR3 extends over 11 amino acids. The CDR3 reads CGTSWADTQYF. As DNA, the CDR3 is TGTGGGACCTCTTGGGCAGATACGCAGTATTTT.

As to this clonotype: A read error may be the cause here, since a much bigger clone is one base away. This sequence joins TRBV4-2 and TRBJ1-2; D call uncertain. CDR3 length equals 13 residues. Trimming cost V 0 bases and J 2 bases, with 4 bases left between them. From germline, CDR1 is LGHNA and CDR2 YNFKEQ. The CDR3 sequence: CASSQELNYGYTF. The CDR3 DNA is TGTGCCAGCAGCCAAGAGTTAAACTATGGCTACACCTTC.

V and J are TRBV14 and TRBJ1-3; no definite D call. The V gene's germline CDR1 is SGHDN and CDR2 FVKESK. The CDR3 is made up of 14 amino acids. V lost 6 bases and J lost 1, with 10 bases in between. The DNA of the CDR3 is TGTGCCAGCAGACCCACGTCGTCTGGAAACACCATATATTTT. Protein: CASRPTSSGNTIYF.

This clonotype was recorded at least ten times. Relative to the germline gene, one junction end is altered; a read error may explain this. This chain uses TRBV28 with TRBJ2-5; 11 bases agree with TRBD1. The CDR3 totals 18 residues. CDR1 is MDHEN, CDR2 SYDVKM, per germline. The CDR3 region is CASSLTDRGRLGEESQYF. As DNA, the CDR3 is TGTGCCAGCAGTTTAACGGACAGGGGGCGCTTGGGAGAAGAGAGCCAGTACTTC.

This clonotype was observed many times. V usage is TRBV28 and J usage is TRBJ2-7; tentative D call: TRBD2 (6 bases). The CDR3 is 13 residues long. The V end was cut by 3 bases, the J end by 2 bases, with 8 bases between. CDR1 is MDHEN and CDR2 is SYDVKM in the germline V gene. CDR3 sequence: CASSFRLAYEQYF. The CDR3 DNA follows: TGTGCCAGCAGTTTTCGACTAGCCTACGAGCAGTACTTC.